Listed below are T cell receptor beta chains from one sample, sequenced in a study of blood T cells in healthy people across ages. TCRdb redid the calling of the 5' RACE reads with MiXCR, one entry per CDR3 protein. The sample carries 800,000 to 950,000 distinct CDR3 sequences, about 34% recorded once. What was sequenced was blood. Receptors originate from a young man in good health. The CDR3 runs from the conserved cysteine through the conserved F or W. A D gene is named only where the DNA matches it firmly. Clone size is given for some rows only: seen once, a few or many times, or a class if the clone is expanded.

clone size: .; D gene: .; V gene: TRBV6-2/TRBV6-3; J gene: TRBJ1-2; CDR3 DNA: TGTGCCAGCAGGCCCGATTCCGGGAGCGGCTACACCTTC; CDR3 protein: CASRPDSGSGYTF
clone size: many; D gene: TRBD1; V gene: TRBV25-1; J gene: TRBJ2-1; CDR3 DNA: TGTGCCAGCAGTGCCGACAGGGGCCTCTACAATGAGCAGTTCTTC; CDR3 protein: CASSADRGLYNEQFF
clone size: .; D gene: .; V gene: TRBV4-3; J gene: TRBJ1-2; CDR3 DNA: TGCGCCAGCAGCCAAGATTTATCGGGGGAACGGGGCTACACCTTC; CDR3 protein: CASSQDLSGERGYTF
clone size: many; D gene: TRBD1; V gene: TRBV5-1; J gene: TRBJ1-2; CDR3 DNA: TGCGCCAGCAGCGAGGGACAGGGGTCTGGCTACACCTTC; CDR3 protein: CASSEGQGSGYTF
clone size: .; D gene: .; V gene: TRBV5-1; J gene: TRBJ2-2; CDR3 DNA: TGCGCCAGCAGCCCAGCCCTAAGCCTAGGCGGGGAGCTGTTTTTT; CDR3 protein: CASSPALSLGGELFF
clone size: few; D gene: .; V gene: TRBV3-1; J gene: TRBJ1-2; CDR3 DNA: TGTGCCAGCAGCCAAGATATCCCGGTGGGGGGCTACACCTTC; CDR3 protein: CASSQDIPVGGYTF
clone size: few; D gene: .; V gene: TRBV4-1; J gene: TRBJ2-3; CDR3 DNA: TGCGCCAGCAGCCCGCTTGGGCTGGGGGATACGCAGTATTTT; CDR3 protein: CASSPLGLGDTQYF
clone size: few; D gene: TRBD2; V gene: TRBV4-1; J gene: TRBJ2-1; CDR3 DNA: TGCGCCAGCAGCACCCGACTAGCGGGGGAGGAATATGCCTACAATGAGCAGTTCTTC; CDR3 protein: CASSTRLAGEEYAYNEQFF
clone size: .; D gene: TRBD2; V gene: TRBV7-2; J gene: TRBJ2-7; CDR3 DNA: TGTGCCAGCAGCTTAGTGGGCGCCCTAACTAGCGGGGCTCCTTACGAGCAGTACTTC; CDR3 protein: CASSLVGALTSGAPYEQYF
clone size: .; D gene: .; V gene: TRBV4-2; J gene: TRBJ1-5; CDR3 DNA: TGTGCCAGCAGCCAAGCTAGTTATAGCAATCAGCCCCAGCATTTT; CDR3 protein: CASSQASYSNQPQHF
clone size: once; D gene: .; V gene: TRBV7-6; J gene: TRBJ2-7; CDR3 DNA: TGTGCCGGCAGCTTTAGTCGATCTTACGAGCAGTACTTC; CDR3 protein: CAGSFSRSYEQYF
clone size: .; D gene: TRBD2; V gene: TRBV4-3; J gene: TRBJ2-1; CDR3 DNA: TGCGCCAGCAGCCAGGAAGGACTAGATTACAATGAGCAGTTCTTC; CDR3 protein: CASSQEGLDYNEQFF
clone size: .; D gene: .; V gene: TRBV5-1; J gene: TRBJ1-1; CDR3 DNA: TGCGCCAGCAGCTTGGAAACAGGGTCCACTGAAGCTTTCTTT; CDR3 protein: CASSLETGSTEAFF
clone size: few; D gene: .; V gene: TRBV20-1; J gene: TRBJ1-6; CDR3 DNA: TGCAGTGCTAAACCCGCGACCAGTACTAATTCACCCCTCCACTTT; CDR3 protein: CSAKPATSTNSPLHF
clone size: .; D gene: .; V gene: TRBV12-3/TRBV12-4; J gene: TRBJ1-1; CDR3 DNA: TGTGCCAGCAGCCGGAACAGGGCGGTAGAAGCTTTCTTT; CDR3 protein: CASSRNRAVEAFF
clone size: .; D gene: TRBD2; V gene: TRBV4-2; J gene: TRBJ2-1; CDR3 DNA: TGTGCCAGCAGCCAAGATGGGGGACTAGATTTAGGGCAGTTCTTC; CDR3 protein: CASSQDGGLDLGQFF
clone size: many; D gene: TRBD1; V gene: TRBV6-2/TRBV6-3; J gene: TRBJ1-2; CDR3 DNA: TGTGCCAGCAGTCTCCGGGACAGGGGTCTTGGCTACACCTTC; CDR3 protein: CASSLRDRGLGYTF
clone size: .; D gene: TRBD2; V gene: TRBV4-3; J gene: TRBJ2-7; CDR3 DNA: TGCGCCAGCAGCCAGGATAGGTGGGACTACCTATACAATGAGCAGTACTTC; CDR3 protein: CASSQDRWDYLYNEQYF
clone size: few; D gene: TRBD2; V gene: TRBV20-1; J gene: TRBJ2-7; CDR3 DNA: TGCAGTGCTTTGGGACTAGCGGCAACCTACGAGCAGTACTTC; CDR3 protein: CSALGLAATYEQYF
clone size: few; D gene: TRBD1; V gene: TRBV20-1; J gene: TRBJ1-6; CDR3 DNA: TGCAGTGCTAGAAACCCGGGACAGGCGGACCACTATAATTCACCCCTCCACTTT; CDR3 protein: CSARNPGQADHYNSPLHF
clone size: .; D gene: .; V gene: TRBV4-3; J gene: TRBJ1-1; CDR3 DNA: TGCGCCAGCAGCCAAGATGGCGGCGCAAGAGCTTTCTTT; CDR3 protein: CASSQDGGARAFF
clone size: few; D gene: .; V gene: TRBV12-3/TRBV12-4; J gene: TRBJ2-2; CDR3 DNA: TGTGCCAGCAGTCAACGGACAGACTACACCGGGGAGCTGTTTTTT; CDR3 protein: CASSQRTDYTGELFF
clone size: .; D gene: .; V gene: TRBV2; J gene: TRBJ2-5; CDR3 DNA: TGTGCCAGCAGTGAAGCGGGGGAAGAGACCCAGTACTTC; CDR3 protein: CASSEAGEETQYF
clone size: .; D gene: TRBD2; V gene: TRBV5-1; J gene: TRBJ2-2; CDR3 DNA: TGCGCCAGCAGCTGGAGAATTGGACTAGCGGTCAACACCGGGGAGCTGTTTTTT; CDR3 protein: CASSWRIGLAVNTGELFF
clone size: once; D gene: TRBD1; V gene: TRBV7-9; J gene: TRBJ1-2; CDR3 DNA: TGTGCCAGCAGCTTAGGAGGGGGCGCGTATGGCTACATCTTC; CDR3 protein: CASSLGGGAYGYIF
clone size: .; D gene: TRBD1; V gene: TRBV6-2/TRBV6-3; J gene: TRBJ1-5; CDR3 DNA: TGTGCCAGCAGTTCCTTCGCAAGGGGGCTCAATCAGCCCCAGCATTTT; CDR3 protein: CASSSFARGLNQPQHF
clone size: .; D gene: .; V gene: TRBV5-5; J gene: TRBJ1-1; CDR3 DNA: TGTGCCAGCAGCCCGTTATTCCCTGAAGCTTTCTTT; CDR3 protein: CASSPLFPEAFF
clone size: .; D gene: .; V gene: TRBV7-9; J gene: TRBJ1-1; CDR3 DNA: TGTGCCAGCAGCTTAGAGGCTACCACTGAAGCTTTCTTT; CDR3 protein: CASSLEATTEAFF
clone size: few; D gene: TRBD2; V gene: TRBV10-3; J gene: TRBJ2-7; CDR3 DNA: TGTGCCATCAGTGACGGGGGGGCCTCCTACAAGCAGTACTTC; CDR3 protein: CAISDGGASYKQYF
clone size: few; D gene: .; V gene: TRBV6-6; J gene: TRBJ1-1; CDR3 DNA: TGTGCCAGCAGTAGATCAGGGATGAACACTGAAGCTTTCTTT; CDR3 protein: CASSRSGMNTEAFF
clone size: few; D gene: .; V gene: TRBV9; J gene: TRBJ2-1; CDR3 DNA: TGTGCCAGCAGCGTCCGGGTCACAGAGAACAATGAGCAGTTCTTC; CDR3 protein: CASSVRVTENNEQFF
clone size: .; D gene: .; V gene: TRBV25-1; J gene: TRBJ2-7; CDR3 DNA: TGTGCCAGCAGTGATTTAGGCGGGCAAACTTCCTACGAGCAGTACTTC; CDR3 protein: CASSDLGGQTSYEQYF
clone size: .; D gene: TRBD1; V gene: TRBV5-1; J gene: TRBJ1-1; CDR3 DNA: TGCGCCAGCAGCTTGGTGGCAGGGGGGCTTGAAGCTTTCTTT; CDR3 protein: CASSLVAGGLEAFF
clone size: many; D gene: .; V gene: TRBV14; J gene: TRBJ2-1; CDR3 DNA: TGTGCCAGCGGACTATCGGGGACAGCTATCAATGAGCAGTTCTTC; CDR3 protein: CASGLSGTAINEQFF
clone size: few; D gene: TRBD1; V gene: TRBV27; J gene: TRBJ1-5; CDR3 DNA: TGTGCCAGCAGTCCCTCACAGGGGTATAGCAATCAGCCCCAGCATTTT; CDR3 protein: CASSPSQGYSNQPQHF